This T cell receptor beta chain was captured in a study of blood T cell repertoires in COVID-19. Here immunoSEQ multiplex PCR was the method, and the copy in TCRdb shows in-frame clones only, minus some. The data show about 180,000 clones, over 75% seen once. This clonotype was sampled from a man aged 40-49 years with active or convalescent COVID-19. The sample comprised peripheral blood.

The CDR3: CASSLLAGGLEAKNIQYF. Here the CDR3 DNA reads TGCGCCAGCAGCTTGCTAGCGGGGGGACTGGAGGCCAAAAACATTCAGTACTTC. The chain has TRBV5-1 and TRBJ2-4; 11 bases map to TRBD2. Germline loops: CDR1 SGHRS, CDR2 YFSETQ. V trimming: 1 base; J trimming: 1 base; junction bases outside the gene matches: 7. This CDR3 is 18 amino acids long.